The clone carrying this T cell receptor (beta chain) has just a few counts. Its antigen remains unknown. This record comes from a study of response to subunit inactivated influenza vaccine. Study observations and caveats: Authors suggested few new T cells are recruited by each seasonal influenza vaccination.

TCRdb re-called the RT-PCR reads with MiXCR, one entry per CDR3 protein. The repertoire holds roughly 710,000 distinct CDR3 sequences, with approximately 15% as singletons. This receptor was identified in a man aged 50 or older who received an inactivated influenza vaccine. The source material was PBMCs from blood, sampled roughly 15 days before vaccination.

CDR3 nucleotides: TGTGCCAGCAGTCCAGGACGGACTGATCAGCCCCAGCATTTT. As protein: CASSPGRTDQPQHF. This chain joins TRBV12-3 or TRBV12-4 and TRBJ1-5; D ambiguous. This CDR3 comprises 14 residues. Trimming removed 5 bases from V and 5 bases from J, with 13 bases in between.